This TCR beta chain was identified during a study of response to subunit inactivated influenza vaccine. This clonotype occurred a few times. Each CDR3 protein is one row after TCRdb ran MiXCR on the RT-PCR reads. The data contain a few hundred thousand distinct CDR3 sequences, 13% to 15% of them singletons. This CDR3 comprises 15 residues. V was cut by 6 bases and J by 8 bases, with 19 bases left in between. The chain recombines TRBV12-3 or TRBV12-4 with TRBJ1-4; D may be TRBD1 (5 bases). The starting material was PBMCs from blood, obtained 12 days after vaccination. The clonotype was recovered from a man aged 45-65 years who received an inactivated influenza vaccine. CDR3 region: CASSPPEGRNEKLFF. DNA of the CDR3: TGTGCCAGCAGCCCGCCCGAGGGGCGGAACGAAAAACTGTTTTTT.